This TCR beta chain came from a study of CD8 T cells in ankylosing spondylitis. Notes on the study in general: Disease-associated clones were reportedly significantly overrepresented in matched ankylosing spondylitis synovial fluid. Blood from ankylosing spondylitis patients appeared to carry a characteristic roughly 8-variant TCR beta motif. Disease-associated clones were CD8+ and fairly uncommon in peripheral blood.

One entry per CDR3 protein results from TCRdb running MiXCR on the 5' RACE reads. The profile covers hundreds of thousands of distinct CDR3 sequences, with around 19% appearing a single time and under 45% taken by the ten largest. There are 14 residues in the CDR3. J gave up 4 bases and V 6 bases, and 8 bases lay outside the gene matches. In regard to this clonotype: What it binds is unknown.

The sample was blood, either unsorted or a sorted T cell fraction (not recorded which). The chain recombines TRBV12-3 or TRBV12-4 with TRBJ1-2; 7 nucleotides align to TRBD1. This TCR was recovered from a male donor with ankylosing spondylitis. The CDR3 reads CASSSGQLAYGYTF. DNA of the CDR3: TGTGCCAGCAGCTCGGGACAGTTGGCCTATGGCTACACCTTC.